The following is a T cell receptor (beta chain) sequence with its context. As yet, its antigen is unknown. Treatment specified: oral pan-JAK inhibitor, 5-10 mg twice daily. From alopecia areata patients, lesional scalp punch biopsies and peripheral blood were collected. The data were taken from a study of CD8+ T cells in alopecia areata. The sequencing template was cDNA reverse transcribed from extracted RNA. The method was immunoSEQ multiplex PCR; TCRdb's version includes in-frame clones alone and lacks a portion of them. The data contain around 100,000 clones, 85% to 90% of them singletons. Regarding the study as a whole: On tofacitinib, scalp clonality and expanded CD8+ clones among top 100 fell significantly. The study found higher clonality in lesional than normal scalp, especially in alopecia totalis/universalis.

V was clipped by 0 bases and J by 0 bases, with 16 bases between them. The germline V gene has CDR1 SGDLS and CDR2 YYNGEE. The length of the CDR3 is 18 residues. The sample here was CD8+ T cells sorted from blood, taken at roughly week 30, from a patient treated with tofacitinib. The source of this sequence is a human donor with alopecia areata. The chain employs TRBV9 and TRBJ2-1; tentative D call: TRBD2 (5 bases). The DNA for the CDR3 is TGTGCCAGCAGCGTAGTGGGCGGGCAGGTCCTCTCCTACAATGAGCAGTTCTTC. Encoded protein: CASSVVGGQVLSYNEQFF.